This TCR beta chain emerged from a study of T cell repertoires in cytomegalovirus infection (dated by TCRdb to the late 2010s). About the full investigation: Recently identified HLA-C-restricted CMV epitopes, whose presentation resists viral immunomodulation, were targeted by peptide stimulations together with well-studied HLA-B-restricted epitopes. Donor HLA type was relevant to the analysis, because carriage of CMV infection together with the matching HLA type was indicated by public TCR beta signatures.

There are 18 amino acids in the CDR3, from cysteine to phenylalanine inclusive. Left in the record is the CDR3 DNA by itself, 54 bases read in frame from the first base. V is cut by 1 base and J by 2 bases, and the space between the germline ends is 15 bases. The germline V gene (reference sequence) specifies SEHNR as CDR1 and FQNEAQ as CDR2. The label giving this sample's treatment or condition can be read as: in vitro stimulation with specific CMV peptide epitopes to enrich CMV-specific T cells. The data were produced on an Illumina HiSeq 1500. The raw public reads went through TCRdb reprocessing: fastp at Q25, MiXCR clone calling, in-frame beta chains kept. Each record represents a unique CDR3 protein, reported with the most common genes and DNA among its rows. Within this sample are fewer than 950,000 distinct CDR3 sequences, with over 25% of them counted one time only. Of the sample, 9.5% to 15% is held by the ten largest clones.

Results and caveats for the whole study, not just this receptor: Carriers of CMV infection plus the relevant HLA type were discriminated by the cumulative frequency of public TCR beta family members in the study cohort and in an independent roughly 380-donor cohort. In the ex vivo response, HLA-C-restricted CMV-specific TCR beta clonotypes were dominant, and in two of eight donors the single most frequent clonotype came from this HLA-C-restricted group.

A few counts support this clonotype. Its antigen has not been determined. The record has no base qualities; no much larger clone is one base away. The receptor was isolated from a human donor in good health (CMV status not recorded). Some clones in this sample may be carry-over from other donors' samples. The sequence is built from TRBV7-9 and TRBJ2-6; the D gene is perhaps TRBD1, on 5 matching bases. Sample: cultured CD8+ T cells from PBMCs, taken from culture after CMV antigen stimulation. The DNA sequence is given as TGTGCCAGCAGCTTAGACAGATCAGGGTCGACTGGGGCCAACGTCCTGACTTTC. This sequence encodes CASSLDRSGSTGANVLTF.